These 13 T cell receptor beta chains were all obtained from the same sample, sequenced in a study of monozygotic twins with inflammatory bowel disease. TCRdb reprocessed the 5' RACE reads; each CDR3 protein has one entry and no DNA is given. In all, the sample yields 350,000 to 500,000 distinct CDR3 sequences. Sequencing was performed on blood. The receptors come from a human donor with ulcerative colitis or Crohn's disease, or a healthy co-twin of an affected twin (not recorded which).

This sequence joins TRBV27 and TRBJ1-1; TCRdb designates TRBD1, a call that cannot be tested without DNA. CDR3 length: 13 amino acids. The V gene's germline CDR1 is MNHEY and CDR2 SMNVEV (reference sequence). The CDR3 is CASTTVGGLAAFF.

V is TRBV27 and J is TRBJ2-5; TCRdb picks TRBD1, but there is no DNA to check that call. CDR1 and CDR2 (germline): MNHEY, SMNVEV (reference sequence). The CDR3 covers 15 residues. This chain's CDR3 is CASSKDRLSIETQYF.

The rearrangement uses TRBV5-6 and TRBJ1-1. Germline-derived CDR1 and CDR2 are SGHDT and YYEEEE. CDR3 size: 15 residues. This CDR3 is CASSAWASMNTEAFF.

The chain joins TRBV28 to TRBJ2-1; there is no DNA to check the TCRdb D call of TRBD2. This CDR3 contains 15 residues. Germline V lookup: CDR1 MDHEN, CDR2 SYDVKM. CDR3: CASSVTSVSYNEQFF.

This rearrangement joins TRBV28 to TRBJ1-4. CDR1 and CDR2 from the germline V gene are MDHEN and SYDVKM. This CDR3 spans 12 amino acids. The CDR3 spells CASSLRDEKLFF.

The V and J genes are TRBV29-1 and TRBJ2-2. CDR3 length: 13 residues. The germline V gene encodes CDR1 SQVTM and CDR2 ANQGSEA. This CDR3 reads CSVEGLNTGELFF.

The gene calls are TRBV6-2 or TRBV6-3 and TRBJ2-7. Germline-derived CDR1 and CDR2 are MNHEY and SVGEGT. The CDR3 is made up of 11 amino acids. The CDR3 loop is CASRASYEQYF.

The genes are TRBV5-4 and TRBJ2-2; TCRdb's assignment of TRBD1 cannot be checked, as there is no DNA. CDR1 SGHNT and CDR2 YYREEE come from the germline V gene (reference sequence). This CDR3 is built from 15 residues. This chain's CDR3 is CASSLGGGRVGELFF.

CDR3 protein: CASSRPGAGPVDTQYF. The chain recombines TRBV5-1 with TRBJ2-3; TCRdb's D call of TRBD1 is untestable without DNA. This CDR3 spans 16 amino acids. Germline V gives CDR1 SGHRS, CDR2 YFSETQ.

J is TRBJ2-1 and V is TRBV7-3; TCRdb's D gene call, TRBD1, goes unchecked for lack of DNA. This CDR3 has 13 residues. From germline, CDR1 is SGHTA and CDR2 FQGTGA. CDR3 in amino acids: CASGQGGMDEQFF.

This chain links TRBV10-3 with TRBJ2-7. CDR3 length equals 13 residues. The V gene's germline CDR1 is ENHRY and CDR2 SYGVKD. The chain's CDR3 is CAISESNAYEQYF.

The chain carries TRBV5-5 and TRBJ2-1; TCRdb returns TRBD2, unconfirmable since there is no DNA. The CDR3 covers 15 residues. Germline CDR1 SGHKS, CDR2 YYEKEE (reference sequence). CDR3 in amino acids: CASSLKASGYNEQFF.

The chain couples TRBV11-2 to TRBJ1-3. The CDR3 runs to 12 residues. Germline loops: CDR1 SGHAT, CDR2 FQNNGV. CDR3 region: CASSSEGNTIYF.